The sequence of this TCR beta chain was determined in a study of cytomegalovirus exposure and HLA in healthy donors. The study, taken as a whole, reports: Over 150 TCR beta chains were listed as cytomegalovirus-associated. It was reportedly the case that the classifier diagnosed cytomegalovirus status with high specificity and sensitivity. One later analysis, an examination of the 100 to 150 validation repertoires, found that first-cohort TCR clusters tended to co-occur in them.

Method: immunoSEQ multiplex PCR; TCRdb's copy keeps in-frame clones and lacks some. In the table there are around 100,000 clones, roughly 94% of which are singletons. A remark on this clone: Its antigen is undetermined.

The donors were in the approximately 120-subject validation cohort; that cohort was separate from the approximately 670-subject first cohort. Trimming took 1 base from V and 6 from J; bases not matched to a gene: 5. The V gene's germline CDR1 is SEHNR and CDR2 FQNEAQ (reference sequence). The CDR3 contains 15 residues. This TCR came from a woman aged 18-29 years in good health and CMV-seronegative. The sequenced sample consisted of PBMCs. The genes are TRBV7-9 and TRBJ2-2; 7 positions agree with TRBD2. Written as DNA, the CDR3 is TGTGCCAGCAGCTTAGGGACGGGAGGACCCGGGGAGCTGTTTTTT. This gives the protein CASSLGTGGPGELFF.